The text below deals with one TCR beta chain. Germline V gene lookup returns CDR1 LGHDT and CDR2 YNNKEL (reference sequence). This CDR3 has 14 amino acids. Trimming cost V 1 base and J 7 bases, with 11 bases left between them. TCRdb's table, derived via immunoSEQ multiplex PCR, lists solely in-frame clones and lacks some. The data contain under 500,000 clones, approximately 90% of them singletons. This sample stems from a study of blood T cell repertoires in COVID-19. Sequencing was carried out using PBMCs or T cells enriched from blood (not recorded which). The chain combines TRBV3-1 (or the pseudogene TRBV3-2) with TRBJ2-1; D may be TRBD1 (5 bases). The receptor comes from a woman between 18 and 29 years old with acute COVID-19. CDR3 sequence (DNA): TGTGCCAGCAGCCAAGGGGGCGCATGGAATGAGCAGTTCTTC. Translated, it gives CASSQGGAWNEQFF.